Included here is one T cell receptor (beta chain) sequence, with context. Its antigen remains unidentified. This specimen includes other DNA sequences encoding the same CDR3. This record belongs to a study of shared clonotypes between healthy human individuals. Overall study results and limits: Memory subsets generally showed smaller estimated richness than naive subsets did.

CDR3 length: 12 amino acids. Germline V gene lookup returns CDR1 KGHSH and CDR2 LQKENI. V dropped 2 bases and J dropped 4 bases, with 3 bases sitting between them. The assay was immunoSEQ multiplex PCR, and TCRdb's table has in-frame clones only and misses some. The top ten hold 1% to 1.5% of the sample, which has some 1.4 million clones, more than 95% seen once. This receptor was taken from a man aged 25 to 40 in good health. The chain employs TRBV18 and TRBJ1-3; D is unresolved. Sequenced: naive CD4+ T cells sorted from blood. Sample subset: CD45RA+ positively selected. The CDR3, as DNA: TGTGCCAGCTCACCATCCGGAAACACCATATATTTT. It codes for CASSPSGNTIYF.